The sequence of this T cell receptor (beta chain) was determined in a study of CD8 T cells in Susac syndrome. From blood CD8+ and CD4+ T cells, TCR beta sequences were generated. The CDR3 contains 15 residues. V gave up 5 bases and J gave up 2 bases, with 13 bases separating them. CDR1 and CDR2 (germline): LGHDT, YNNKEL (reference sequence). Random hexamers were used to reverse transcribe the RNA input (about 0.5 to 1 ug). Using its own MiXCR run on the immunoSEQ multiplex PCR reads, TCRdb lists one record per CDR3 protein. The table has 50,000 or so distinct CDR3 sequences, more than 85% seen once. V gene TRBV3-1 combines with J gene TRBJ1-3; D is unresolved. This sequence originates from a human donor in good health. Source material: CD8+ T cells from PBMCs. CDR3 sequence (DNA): TGTGCCAGCAGCTCCCTCGGTCGCCCTGGAAACACCATATATTTT. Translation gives CASSSLGRPGNTIYF. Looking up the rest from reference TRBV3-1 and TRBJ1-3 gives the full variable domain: DTAVSQTPKYLVTQMGNDKSIKCEQNLGHDTMYWYKQDSKKFLKIMFSYNNKELIINETVPNRFSPKSPDKAHLNLHINSLELGDSAVYFCASSSLGRPGNTIYFGEGSWLTVV.